A selection of T cell receptor beta chains follows, all from one sample in a study of Ad26.COV2.S vaccination and SARS-CoV-2 variants. Sequencing was performed with immunoSEQ multiplex PCR; in TCRdb, only in-frame clones are kept and a portion is missing. The repertoire consists of over 400,000 clones, with about 90% occurring once and the leading ten covering under 2%. Source: peripheral blood, taken in a trial of Ad26.COV2.S vaccine versus placebo. These receptors were collected from a person between 18 and 60 years old who received the Ad26.COV2.S COVID-19 vaccine or a placebo. CDR3s include the opening cysteine and the closing phenylalanine or tryptophan. The D gene is left open where the match is weak. Not every row has a clone size; where given, it reads once, few, many or a size class.

v_call	j_call	d_call	clone_size	cdr3_nt	cdr3_aa
TRBV7-2	TRBJ2-1	NA	NA	TGTGCTATCCAAAGCCGCTCGGATCGTCGGTTCTTC	CAIQSRSDRRFF
TRBV14	TRBJ1-3	NA	NA	TGTGCCAGCAGCCAGTTCGTTTGGCTTGCTTCGGGAAACACCATATATTTT	CASSQFVWLASGNTIYF
TRBV10-3	TRBJ2-7	TRBD2	NA	TGTGCCATCAGTGAACCCGGACTAGCGGGGGGGCGTGGCTACGAGCAGTACTTC	CAISEPGLAGGRGYEQYF
TRBV7-9	TRBJ1-5	NA	NA	TGTGCCAGCAGCTTATTGTCGAATCAGCCCCAGCATTTT	CASSLLSNQPQHF
TRBV6-5	TRBJ2-2	NA	NA	TGTGCCAGCAGTTCTGGGCCCTTCGTCGGGGAGCTGTTTTTT	CASSSGPFVGELFF
TRBV5-5	TRBJ2-3	NA	NA	TGTGCCAGCAGTTTCCACAGGGTTTCAGGCACAGATACGCAGTATTTT	CASSFHRVSGTDTQYF
TRBV14	TRBJ2-5	NA	NA	TGTGCCAGCAGCCAAGCAAACAGACAAGAGACCCAGTACTTC	CASSQANRQETQYF
TRBV19	TRBJ1-2	NA	NA	TGTGCCAGTCTCCACAAGGGTAACTATGGCTACACCTTC	CASLHKGNYGYTF
TRBV2	TRBJ2-2	NA	once	TGTGCCAGCAGTGAACGTCTAGGCGGGGAGCTGTTTTTT	CASSERLGGELFF
TRBV4-3	TRBJ1-5	NA	NA	TGCGCCAGCAGCCAAGATACACGGGTAAGCAATCAGCCCCAGCATTTT	CASSQDTRVSNQPQHF
TRBV2	TRBJ2-2	NA	few	TGTGCCAGCGGTGGGCTTCCGTCGGGCACCGGGGAGCTGTTTTTT	CASGGLPSGTGELFF
TRBV2	TRBJ2-7	NA	NA	TGTGCCAGCAGTGCATGGCTCACGGGTGGTGAGAAGGAGTACTTC	CASSAWLTGGEKEYF
TRBV3-1/TRBV3-2	TRBJ1-3	NA	NA	TGTGCCAGCAGCACCGTACGGACTTCTGGAAACACCATATATTTT	CASSTVRTSGNTIYF
TRBV30	TRBJ2-4	TRBD2	NA	TGTGCCTGGGGACTAGCGGGGGAAGCCAAAAACATTCAGTACTTC	CAWGLAGEAKNIQYF
TRBV12-5	TRBJ2-3	NA	NA	TGTGCTAGTGGTTTGGTACTTGGAGGGACAGATACGCAGTATTTT	CASGLVLGGTDTQYF
TRBV4-3	TRBJ2-1	TRBD1	NA	TGCGCCAGCAGCCAAGGGGACAGCTACAATGAGCAGTTCTTC	CASSQGDSYNEQFF
TRBV11-2	TRBJ2-1	NA	NA	TGTGCCAGCAGAACCGACAGCTCTTCCTACAATGAGCAGTTCTTC	CASRTDSSSYNEQFF
TRBV7-9	TRBJ2-1	TRBD1	NA	TGTGCCAGCAGAGGTAGACAGGGGGGCTACAATGAGCAGTTCTTC	CASRGRQGGYNEQFF
TRBV28	TRBJ1-5	NA	NA	TGTGCCAGCCGTCCCTTTAGTTCGGCCAGTTTGGGCAATCAGCCCCAGCATTTT	CASRPFSSASLGNQPQHF
TRBV5-4	TRBJ1-2	TRBD1	NA	TGTGCCAGCAGCTCGACGGACAGGGGGCTGCATGGCTACACCTTC	CASSSTDRGLHGYTF
TRBV25-1	TRBJ2-1	TRBD1	few	TGTGCCAGCAGTGAGAATACCGGGACAGGGACTTACAATGAGCAGTTCTTC	CASSENTGTGTYNEQFF
TRBV6-6	TRBJ1-6	NA	NA	TGTGCCAGCAGTTACAAGGGGCGGACGGATAATTCACCCCTCCACTTT	CASSYKGRTDNSPLHF
TRBV5-1	TRBJ1-6	NA	NA	TGCGCCACATCGAGACAGTCCGTGAGCTCCTATAATTCACCCCTCCACTTT	CATSRQSVSSYNSPLHF
TRBV15	TRBJ1-4	TRBD1	NA	TGTGCCACCAGCAGAGAGCATCCGGGACAGGGGTTCAATTATGAAAAACTGTTTTTT	CATSREHPGQGFNYEKLFF
TRBV12-3/TRBV12-4	TRBJ1-2	NA	few	TGTGCCAGCAGTGAAACGGACTATGGCTACACCTTC	CASSETDYGYTF
TRBV7-8	TRBJ1-1	TRBD1	NA	TGTGCCAGCAGCCGTAGGGACAGAAGGTTAGCTTTCTTT	CASSRRDRRLAFF
TRBV28	TRBJ1-5	TRBD1	NA	TGTGCCAGCAATACCGACAGGGGTATGCCCCAGCATTTT	CASNTDRGMPQHF
TRBV18	TRBJ2-7	NA	once	TGTGCCAGCTCAAGTTCTTTGTCCTACGAGCAGTACTTC	CASSSSLSYEQYF
TRBV7-9	TRBJ2-2	TRBD2	NA	TGTGCCAGCAACCTCCTCCCGGGGGGGCCGTTCACCGGGGAGCTGTTTTTT	CASNLLPGGPFTGELFF
TRBV2	TRBJ2-5	NA	NA	TGTGCCAGCACTCCCCCGGAGGAGCGGCCGGGAGAGACCCAGTACTTC	CASTPPEERPGETQYF
TRBV7-2	TRBJ1-2	NA	NA	TGTGCCAGCAGCACCCGACAGAACTATGGCTACACCTTC	CASSTRQNYGYTF
TRBV28	TRBJ2-5	TRBD1	NA	TGTGCCAGCAGTTTATGGGGACAGGGGTTGCAAGAGACCCAGTACTTC	CASSLWGQGLQETQYF
TRBV29-1	TRBJ2-7	NA	once	TGCAGCGTCACAACAGGGTACGAGCAGTACTTC	CSVTTGYEQYF
TRBV30	TRBJ1-6	NA	few	TGTGCCTGGAATCAGGGGCCTAATTCACCCCTCCACTTT	CAWNQGPNSPLHF
TRBV19	TRBJ2-7	TRBD1	NA	TGTGCCAGTAGTATCGGACAGGGGACATCCTACGAGCAGTACTTC	CASSIGQGTSYEQYF
TRBV19	TRBJ1-6	NA	NA	TGTGCCAGTGGCCAGGGAAATAATAATTCACCCCTCCACTTT	CASGQGNNNSPLHF
TRBV2	TRBJ2-7	NA	NA	TGTGCCAGCAGTGATTATGGCGGCCCCTCCTACGAGCAGTACTTC	CASSDYGGPSYEQYF
TRBV27	TRBJ2-5	NA	NA	TGTGCCAGCAGTTCTCTGGCTCCATACCAAGAGACCCAGTACTTC	CASSSLAPYQETQYF
TRBV27	TRBJ2-1	TRBD2	once	TGTGCCAGCAGCCCCCTAGCGGGGGGGAACTACAATGAGCAGTTCTTC	CASSPLAGGNYNEQFF
TRBV19	TRBJ1-3	TRBD1	NA	TGTGCCAGTAGTATACGGGACAGGGGCCTCTCTGGAAACACCATATATTTT	CASSIRDRGLSGNTIYF
TRBV10-2	TRBJ1-2	NA	NA	TGCGCCAGCAGTGTCTATTTTGGCGCAGGCTACACCTTC	CASSVYFGAGYTF